The clone carrying this T cell receptor (beta chain) was seen many times. Its antigen is still unknown. Assembly of TCR beta libraries relied on iRepertoire HTBI primers together with Arm-PCR of CDR3 regions. TCRdb reprocessed the multiplex PCR reads via MiXCR and lists one record per CDR3 protein. The sample lists 510,000 or so distinct CDR3 sequences, around 12% occurring once. As for time point: newly diagnosed GD, antithyroid drugs for less than 3 months. Researchers made the TCR library from RNA that was extracted from PBMCs. The data are from a study of regulatory T cells in long-lasting Graves disease. This CDR3 spans 15 amino acids. CDR1 is SEHNR and CDR2 is FQNEAQ in the germline V gene (reference sequence). Trimming removed 3 bases at V and 6 bases at J, with 17 bases between. The study's findings and limits: Less diverse TCR repertoires were seen in persistent Graves' patients than in newly diagnosed ones. Samples came from peripheral blood alone, without thyroid tissue.

These data were also filed under a second study, of T cells in Graves' hyperthyroidism and ophthalmopathy.

The specimen was peripheral blood mononuclear cells (PBMCs), collected at new diagnosis, from a patient treated with antithyroid drugs. V and J are TRBV7-9 and TRBJ1-2; D may be TRBD1 (5 bases). This receptor was taken from a woman in her 30s with Graves disease. CDR3 residues: CASSLVRRDGNGYTF. In DNA, the CDR3 is TGTGCCAGCAGCTTGGTGAGACGGGACGGGAATGGCTACACCTTC.